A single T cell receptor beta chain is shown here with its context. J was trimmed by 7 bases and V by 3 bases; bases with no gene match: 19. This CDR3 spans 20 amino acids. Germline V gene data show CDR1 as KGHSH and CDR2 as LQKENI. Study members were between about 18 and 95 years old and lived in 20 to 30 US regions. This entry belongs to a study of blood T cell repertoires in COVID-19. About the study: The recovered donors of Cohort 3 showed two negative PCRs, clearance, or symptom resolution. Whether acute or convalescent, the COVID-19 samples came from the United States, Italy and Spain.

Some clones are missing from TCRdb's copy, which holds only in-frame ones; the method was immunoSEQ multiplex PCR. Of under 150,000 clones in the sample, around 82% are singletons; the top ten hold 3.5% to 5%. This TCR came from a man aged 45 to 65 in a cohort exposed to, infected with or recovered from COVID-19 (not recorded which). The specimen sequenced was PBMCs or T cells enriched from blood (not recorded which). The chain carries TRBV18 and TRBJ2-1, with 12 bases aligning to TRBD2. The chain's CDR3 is CASSPALGLVLAGGPNEQFF. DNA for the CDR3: TGTGCCAGCTCACCGGCGCTCGGATTAGTCCTAGCGGGGGGGCCGAATGAGCAGTTCTTC.